The next 10 T cell receptor beta chains were all read from a single sample in a study of T cell responses to AZD1222 COVID-19 vaccine. The assay was immunoSEQ multiplex PCR, and TCRdb's table has in-frame clones only and misses some. The table includes about 96,000 clones, about 88% detected once. The source was peripheral blood, collected on day 0 of AZD1222 vaccination. These receptors were collected from an adult in good health.

The rearrangement joins TRBV15 to TRBJ1-6; no clear D gene. The CDR3 is 15 amino acids. Germline V lookup: CDR1 LNHNV, CDR2 YYDKDF (reference sequence). Trimming took off 7 bases at V and 7 bases at J, with 17 bases between the two ends. The CDR3 nucleotides are TGTGCCACCAAGCAATCGGGGATCGGGAATTCACCCCTCCACTTT. Residues: CATKQSGIGNSPLHF.

V gene TRBV6-5 combines with J gene TRBJ2-7; 9 positions agree with TRBD1. The CDR3 is made up of 13 amino acids. Germline trimming cut 8 bases from V and 5 bases from J; bases unmatched to any gene: 7. Germline CDR1 MNHEY, CDR2 SVGAGI. The CDR3 spells CASCGTGLNEQYF. CDR3 DNA sequence: TGTGCCAGCTGCGGGACAGGGCTTAACGAGCAGTACTTC.

The J gene is TRBJ1-2, the V gene TRBV6-5; weak D call: TRBD1 (5 bases). V shed 4 bases and J shed 6 bases, with 18 bases lying between them. Per germline, CDR1 MNHEY and CDR2 SVGAGI. CDR3 length: 15 amino acids. CDR3 residues: CASSFAGTVKNGYTF. The DNA of the CDR3 is TGTGCCAGCAGTTTCGCCGGGACGGTGAAGAATGGCTACACCTTC.

The chain is built from TRBV30 and TRBJ2-6; D possibly uses TRBD1 or TRBD2 (5 bases each). Germline values: CDR1 GTSNPN, CDR2 SVGIG (reference sequence). Trimming cost V 5 bases and J 2 bases, with 13 bases left between them. This CDR3 is 15 amino acids long. The chain's CDR3 is CAWGPGGAGANVLTF. Written as DNA, the CDR3 is TGTGCCTGGGGCCCTGGGGGAGCTGGGGCCAACGTCCTGACTTTC. Supplemented by reference TRBV30 and TRBJ2-6, the full variable domain reads SQTIHQWPATLVQPVGSPLSLECTVEGTSNPNLYWYRQAAGRGLQLLFYSVGIGQISSEVPQNLSASRPQDRQFILSSKKLLLSDSGFYLCAWGPGGAGANVLTFGAGSRLTVL.

The rearrangement links TRBV9 to TRBJ1-4; D remains unclear. This CDR3 region has 15 residues. V was clipped by 0 bases and J by 8 bases, with 14 bases between them. Germline CDR1 SGDLS, CDR2 YYNGEE. Here the CDR3 reads CASSVGNIRSEKLFF. For the CDR3, the DNA is TGTGCCAGCAGCGTAGGGAACATTCGGTCCGAAAAACTGTTTTTT.

This clone has a single count. The chain links TRBV7-9 to TRBJ1-5, with TRBD1 identical over 8 bases. CDR3 length equals 14 residues. CDR1 is SEHNR, CDR2 FQNEAQ, per germline (reference sequence). The ends lost 5 bases at V and 5 bases at J; junction bases unmatched: 5. CDR3 residues: CASSQDREDQPQHF. The CDR3, as DNA: TGTGCCAGCAGCCAGGACAGGGAGGATCAGCCCCAGCATTTT.

V gene TRBV5-4 combines with J gene TRBJ1-2; 9 positions agree with TRBD1. The CDR3 consists of 14 residues. The V gene end was trimmed by 4 bases and the J gene end by 6 bases; junction bases not matched to a gene: 7. CDR1 is SGHNT, CDR2 YYREEE, per germline (reference sequence). The CDR3 sequence is CASSHPGQGDGYTF. For the CDR3, the DNA is TGTGCCAGCAGCCACCCGGGACAGGGAGATGGCTACACCTTC. Supplemented by reference TRBV5-4 and TRBJ1-2, the full variable domain reads ETGVTQSPTHLIKTRGQQVTLRCSSQSGHNTVSWYQQALGQGPQFIFQYYREEENGRGNFPPRFSGLQFPNYSSELNVNALELDDSALYLCASSHPGQGDGYTFGSGTRLTVV.

The CDR3 DNA reads as TGTGCCAGCGGCCAGGCAACTAATGAAAAACTGTTTTTT. It is translated as CASGQATNEKLFF. This chain links TRBV7-9 with TRBJ1-4; unclear D gene. Germline V lookup: CDR1 SEHNR, CDR2 FQNEAQ (reference sequence). With 8 bases removed from V and 0 bases from J, the gap between germline ends came to 7 bases. The CDR3 extends over 13 amino acids.

V and J are TRBV29-1 and TRBJ1-5; D uncertain. Per germline, CDR1 SQVTM and CDR2 ANQGSEA. The V end lost 4 bases, the J end lost 3 bases, and 13 bases lay between the germline ends. The CDR3 runs to 14 residues. In nucleotides, the CDR3 is TGCAGCGTTGGAATAAGCGGGGACAATCAGCCCCAGCATTTT. Amino acids: CSVGISGDNQPQHF. Using reference TRBV29-1 and TRBJ1-5 for the parts outside the CDR3, the full variable domain is SAVISQKPSRDICQRGTSLTIQCQVDSQVTMMFWYRQQPGQSLTLIATANQGSEATYESGFVIDKFPISRPNLTFSTLTVSNMSPEDSSIYLCSVGISGDNQPQHFGDGTRLSIL.

This sequence joins TRBV5-1 and TRBJ2-2; TRBD1 might be the D (6 bases). The CDR3 runs 13 residues. CDR1 SGHRS and CDR2 YFSETQ come from the germline V gene. Trimming pared 6 bases from V and 4 bases from J, leaving 10 bases between. The CDR3 region is CASTWGPTGELFF. The CDR3 region has the DNA TGCGCCAGCACATGGGGGCCCACCGGGGAGCTGTTTTTT.